Below, 22 T cell receptor beta chains from the same sample are listed, as sequenced in a study of molecular identifiers for immune sequencing clone quantification. A single record per CDR3 protein comes from TCRdb applying MiXCR to the PCR reads. The sample lists 600,000 to 650,000 distinct CDR3 sequences, around 20% occurring once. Material: naive CD8+ T cells from blood, with Jurkat cell RNA spiked in. The sample's subset: FACS-sorted CD8+CD4-CCR7+CD45RA+ naive T cells. These receptors were collected from a human donor in good health. Some libraries in this study had Jurkat cell RNA spiked in.

This clonotype was counted only a few times. V usage is TRBV27 and J usage is TRBJ2-7, with TRBD1 matching over 9 bases. The CDR3 loop spans 14 amino acids. The V gene end was trimmed by 6 bases and the J gene end by 6 bases; junction bases not matched to a gene: 9. CDR1 and CDR2 from the germline V gene are MNHEY and SMNVEV (reference sequence). In DNA form, the CDR3 reads TGTGCCAGCAGCCACCGGGACAGGGTCGGCGAGCAGTACTTC. As protein: CASSHRDRVGEQYF.

This clonotype appeared many times. The V and J genes are TRBV27 and TRBJ2-7; TRBD2 aligns across 8 bases. The germline V gene encodes CDR1 MNHEY and CDR2 SMNVEV (reference sequence). The CDR3 is made up of 14 amino acids. The junction had 4 bases not matched to a gene; V was cut back by 2 bases and J by 4 bases. CDR3 in amino acids: CASSLTGGWYEQYF. CDR3 nucleotides: TGTGCCAGCAGTTTAACGGGGGGGTGGTACGAGCAGTACTTC.

This clonotype was seen many times. This sequence joins TRBV5-4 and TRBJ2-3; TRBD2 might be the D (6 bases). The germline gives CDR1 SGHNT, CDR2 YYREEE (reference sequence). The CDR3 is 15 residues long. The V end lost 1 base, the J end lost 0 bases, and 9 bases lay between the germline ends. The CDR3 protein is CASSLREASTDTQYF. CDR3 DNA: TGTGCCAGCAGCTTGAGGGAGGCTAGCACAGATACGCAGTATTTT.

This clonotype was detected ten times or more. The chain employs TRBV27 and TRBJ1-5; TRBD1 might be the D (5 bases). This CDR3 has 13 residues. Germline V gives CDR1 MNHEY, CDR2 SMNVEV (reference sequence). Trimming took off 6 bases at V and 7 bases at J, with 13 bases between the two ends. The CDR3 DNA reads TGTGCCAGCAGGTCGATCGGGGGGCAGCCCCAGCATTTT. Residues: CASRSIGGQPQHF.

A word on this clonotype: This may arise from a read error, as a much more abundant clone is one base away. CDR3 sequence: CASSSETHSHEQYF. CDR3 nucleotides: TGTGCCAGCAGTTCAGAGACTCATTCCCACGAGCAGTACTTC. The chain carries TRBV27 and TRBJ2-7; D uncertain. The V end was cut by 4 bases, the J end by 5 bases, with 15 bases between. The germline gives CDR1 MNHEY, CDR2 SMNVEV (reference sequence). CDR3 length: 14 residues.

This clonotype was seen at least ten times. The V gene is TRBV6-2 or TRBV6-3, the J gene TRBJ1-1; D unclear. The ends were cut back, 1 base at V and 0 bases at J, with 3 bases in the middle. Germline V gene data show CDR1 as MNHEY and CDR2 as SVGEGT. The CDR3 spans 13 residues. The CDR3 spells CASSYWVNTEAFF. The CDR3 nucleotides are TGTGCCAGCAGTTACTGGGTGAACACTGAAGCTTTCTTT.

This clonotype was observed many times. The V call is TRBV12-3 or TRBV12-4, the J call TRBJ2-3; possibly TRBD2 for D (6 bases). The CDR3 extends over 14 amino acids. V lost 0 bases, J lost 6 bases, and 10 bases lay in between. The CDR3 nucleotides are TGTGCCAGCAGTTTAGCGGGACTGGGGGATACGCAGTATTTT. This encodes CASSLAGLGDTQYF.

As for this clonotype: One base away lies a much larger clone, so this may be a sequencing read error. V usage is TRBV19 and J usage is TRBJ2-2; 7 bases line up with TRBD1. CDR3 length: 15 amino acids. CDR1 and CDR2 from the germline V gene are LNHDA and SQIVND (reference sequence). The CDR3 DNA follows: TGTGCCAGTAACCCGGGACAGAGGGGGACCGGGGAGCCGTTTTTT. Protein product: CASNPGQRGTGEPFF. The full variable domain, its missing parts supplied by reference TRBV19 and TRBJ2-2, is DGGITQSPKYLFRKEGQNVTLSCEQNLNHDAMYWYRQDPGQGLRLIYYSQIVNDFQKGDIAEGYSVSREKKESFPLTVTSAQKNPTAFYLCASNPGQRGTGEPFFGEGSRLTVL.

In its sample, this clonotype was seen many times. CDR3 coding DNA: TGTGCCACCAGCAGAGTGACTAGCCCAGATACGCAGTATTTT. Amino acid sequence: CATSRVTSPDTQYF. V is TRBV15 and J is TRBJ2-3, with TRBD2 matching 7 bases. The CDR3 has 14 residues. Germline V CDR1 and CDR2: LNHNV, YYDKDF (reference sequence). The V and J ends lost 1 base and 4 bases, in that order; junction bases with no gene match: 2.

This clonotype showed up many times. This rearrangement joins TRBV28 to TRBJ2-3, with D tentatively TRBD1 or TRBD2 (5 bases each). Germline V gene sequence: CDR1 MDHEN, CDR2 SYDVKM. CDR3 length: 16 residues. V dropped 4 bases and J dropped 0 bases, with 14 bases sitting between them. The CDR3 region has the DNA TGTGCCAGCAGTTCTACCGGGACCCGTAGCACAGATACGCAGTATTTT. Translating it yields CASSSTGTRSTDTQYF.

In its sample, this clonotype was seen a few times. This chain uses TRBV24-1 with TRBJ2-3; D is ambiguous. The CDR3 is 16 residues long. The germline V and J ends were trimmed by 2 bases and 5 bases, with 16 bases remaining between them. Germline V gene data show CDR1 as KGHDR and CDR2 as SFDVKD. The CDR3 here is CATSDSWDRFVDTQYF. In DNA, the CDR3 is TGTGCCACCAGTGATTCATGGGATCGGTTCGTAGATACGCAGTATTTT.

This clonotype was observed many times. The chain is built from TRBV10-3 and TRBJ2-3; the match to TRBD2 covers 10 bases. The germline V gene encodes CDR1 ENHRY and CDR2 SYGVKD. The CDR3 spans 15 residues. Unmatched junction bases numbered 3, after V lost 2 bases and J lost 4 bases. Here the CDR3 reads CAISEELAGADTQYF. In DNA, the CDR3 is TGTGCCATCAGTGAGGAGCTAGCGGGAGCAGATACGCAGTATTTT.

This clonotype was detected only a few times. A much more abundant neighbour one base away suggests this may be a read error. The rearrangement uses TRBV4-3 and TRBJ2-7; the match to TRBD2 covers 7 bases. With 1 base clipped from V and 0 bases from J, the junction kept 3 bases outside the gene matches. The V gene's germline CDR1 is LGHNA and CDR2 YSLEER. This CDR3 contains 15 residues. DNA of the CDR3: TGCGCCAGCAGCCAAGGAGCGGGGAGCTCCTACGAGCAGTACTTC. It encodes CASSQGAGSSYEQYF.

This clonotype turned up a few times. This chain links TRBV9 with TRBJ2-7; maybe TRBD1 (7 bases). Trimming cost V 0 bases and J 3 bases, with 10 bases left between them. Germline values: CDR1 SGDLS, CDR2 YYNGEE. The length of the CDR3 is 14 residues. The CDR3 protein is CASSVGRGVYEQYF. CDR3 nucleotides: TGTGCCAGCAGCGTAGGCAGGGGGGTCTACGAGCAGTACTTC.

In this sample, this clonotype turned up once. This may come from a read error, since a much larger clone is one base off. V gene TRBV30 combines with J gene TRBJ1-5; the D gene is possibly TRBD1 (5 bases). Germline CDR1 and CDR2: GTSNPN and SVGIG (reference sequence). This CDR3 spans 16 amino acids. The CDR3: CAWSVGTGSSYQPQHF. CDR3 bases: TGTGCCTGGAGTGTAGGGACCGGGAGTAGCTATCAGCCCCAGCATTTT.

This clonotype has at least ten counts. The gene calls are TRBV11-2 and TRBJ2-5; D uncertain. CDR1 is SGHAT, CDR2 FQNNGV, per germline. The CDR3 loop spans 12 amino acids. The V end was cut by 5 bases, the J end by 7 bases, with 11 bases between. CDR3 coding DNA: TGTGCCAGCAGCCCCAGTTCGGCGACCCAGTACTTC. Its translation is CASSPSSATQYF.

Concerning this clonotype: The junction departs from the called germline gene at one end, perhaps through a read error. The V call is TRBV30, the J call TRBJ2-7; D is perhaps TRBD1 or TRBD2 (5 bases each). The CDR3 has 14 amino acids. CDR1 GTSNPN and CDR2 SVGIG come from the germline V gene (reference sequence). The DNA for the CDR3 is TGCGCCTGGGGTCCGGGGCACAGGATCTACGAGCAGTACTTC. It specifies CAWGPGHRIYEQYF.

This clonotype was recorded many times. The CDR3 coding sequence is TGTGCCATCAGCGAGGTTATGGACGGAAACACCATATATTTT. This gives the protein CAISEVMDGNTIYF. The genes are TRBV10-3 and TRBJ1-3; D is uncertain. With 6 bases removed from V and 4 bases from J, the gap between germline ends came to 13 bases. Germline lookup yields CDR1 ENHRY and CDR2 SYGVKD. CDR3 length: 14 amino acids.

This clonotype was recorded at least ten times. V and J are TRBV5-1 and TRBJ2-3, with a weak D call TRBD2 (6 bases). This CDR3 comprises 14 residues. Deletions cut 0 bases from V and 4 bases from J, with 9 bases between. Looked up from germline, CDR1 is SGHRS and CDR2 is YFSETQ. CDR3 DNA: TGCGCCAGCAGCTTGGGACTAGAAGCAGATACGCAGTATTTT. Translating it yields CASSLGLEADTQYF.

Turning to this clonotype: This may be a read error: a much more frequent sequence differs by one nucleotide. The chain couples TRBV10-3 to TRBJ1-1, with D possibly being TRBD1 (6 bases). Germline CDR1 ENHRY, CDR2 SYGVKD. The CDR3 has 13 amino acids. The CDR3 bases are TGTGCCACGAACCCAGGGGAGAACACTAAAGCTTTCTTT. Translated: CATNPGENTKAFF.

The V and J genes are TRBV9 and TRBJ1-1, with a possible D match to TRBD1 (6 bases). The ends were cut back, 1 base at V and 6 bases at J, with 13 bases in the middle. There are 14 residues in the CDR3. Germline assignment: CDR1 SGDLS and CDR2 YYNGEE. The CDR3 spells CASSVFLQGPEAFF. In DNA form, the CDR3 reads TGTGCCAGCAGCGTATTCTTACAGGGCCCTGAAGCTTTCTTT.

This clonotype was found a few times. The rearrangement joins TRBV24-1 to TRBJ2-1, with TRBD1 matching 7 bases. The CDR3 runs 15 residues. The V gene end was trimmed by 5 bases and the J gene end by 3 bases; junction bases not matched to a gene: 6. Germline loops: CDR1 KGHDR, CDR2 SFDVKD. As DNA, the CDR3 is TGTGCCACCAGTGCACCGGCAGGGGGCTACAATGAGCAGTTCTTC. It is translated as CATSAPAGGYNEQFF.